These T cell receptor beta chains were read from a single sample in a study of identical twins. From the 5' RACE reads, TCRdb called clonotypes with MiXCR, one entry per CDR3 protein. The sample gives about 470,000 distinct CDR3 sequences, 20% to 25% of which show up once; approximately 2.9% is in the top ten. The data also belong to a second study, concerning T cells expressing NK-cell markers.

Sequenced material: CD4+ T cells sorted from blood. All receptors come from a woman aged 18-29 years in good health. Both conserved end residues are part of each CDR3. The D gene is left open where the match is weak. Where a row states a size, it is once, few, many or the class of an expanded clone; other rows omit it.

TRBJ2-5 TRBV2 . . TGTGCCAGCAGTGAAATAGGGATGCGCGGGACCCAGTACTTC CASSEIGMRGTQYF
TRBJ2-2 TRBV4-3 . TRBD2 TGCGCCAGCAGCCTGGGGACGGCGGGAGGCACCGGGGAGCTGTTTTTT CASSLGTAGGTGELFF
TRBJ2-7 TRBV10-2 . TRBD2 TGCGCCAGCGGGAGGGTAGCGGGAGGGTCCTACGAGCAGTACTTC CASGRVAGGSYEQYF
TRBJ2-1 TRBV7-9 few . TGTGCCAGCAGCCCTCCGGGTCTCGAGGGAGGTGAGCAGTTCTTC CASSPPGLEGGEQFF
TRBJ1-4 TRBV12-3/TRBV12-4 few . TGTGCCAGCAGTTTACAGGGAGGACAAGGAAAACTGTTTTTT CASSLQGGQGKLFF
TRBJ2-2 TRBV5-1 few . TGCGCCAGCAGCTTTGACATAAGGGCTTCCCCCGGGGAGCTGTTTTTT CASSFDIRASPGELFF
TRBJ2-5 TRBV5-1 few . TGCGCCAGCAGCAGTCCCACACGTGTGGAGACCCAGTACTTC CASSSPTRVETQYF
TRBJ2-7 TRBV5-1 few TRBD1 TGCGCCAGCAGCTTTCCGGGACAGGGCTACGAGCAGTACTTC CASSFPGQGYEQYF
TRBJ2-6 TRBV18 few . TGTGCCAGCTCACCACCGGGAGTCTCTGGGGCCAACGTCCTGACTTTC CASSPPGVSGANVLTF
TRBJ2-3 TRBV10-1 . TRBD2 TGCGCCAGCAGTGATTACAATAGGGGACTAGCGCTCGACAGCACAGATACGCAGTATTTT CASSDYNRGLALDSTDTQYF
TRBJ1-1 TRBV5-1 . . TGCGCCAGCAGCACCGCCCCGCGAGGGGCTGAAGCTTTCTTT CASSTAPRGAEAFF
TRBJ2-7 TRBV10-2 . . TGCGCCAGCGGGCCGGGGTACGAGCAGTACTTC CASGPGYEQYF
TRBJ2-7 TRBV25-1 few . TGTGCCAGCAGTGAAGGCCCCGACTACGAGCAGTACTTC CASSEGPDYEQYF
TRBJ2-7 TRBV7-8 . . TGTGCCAGCAGCTTCGACAGCTCCTACGAGCAGTACTTC CASSFDSSYEQYF
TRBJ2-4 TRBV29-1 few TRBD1 TGCAGCGTTGGGGGGACAGGGGAGGCCAAAAACATTCAGTACTTC CSVGGTGEAKNIQYF
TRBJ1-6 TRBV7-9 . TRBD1 TGTGCCAGCAGCATTGGGACAGGGGGATATAATTCACCCCTCCACTTT CASSIGTGGYNSPLHF
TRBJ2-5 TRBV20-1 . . TGCAGTGCTAGAGATTCCCGGCAGGGTGAGACCCAGTACTTC CSARDSRQGETQYF
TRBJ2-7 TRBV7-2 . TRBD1 TGTGCCAGCAGCTTAGTGACAGGGGGGAACTACGAGCAGTACTTC CASSLVTGGNYEQYF
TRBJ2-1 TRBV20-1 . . TGCAGTGCTGTCAGCGGGTCCACATACAATGAGCAGTTCTTC CSAVSGSTYNEQFF
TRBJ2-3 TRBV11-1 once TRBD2 TGTGCCAGCAGCTTTTTACAACTAGCGGGGGGGCAAAGCACAGATACGCAGTATTTT CASSFLQLAGGQSTDTQYF
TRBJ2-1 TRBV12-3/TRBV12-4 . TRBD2 TGTGCCAGCAGTACCACACTAGCGGGGGGCAATGAGCAGTTCTTC CASSTTLAGGNEQFF
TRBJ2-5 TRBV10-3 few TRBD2 TGTGCCATCAAGAGCGGGGGTGGAGAGACCCAGTACTTC CAIKSGGGETQYF
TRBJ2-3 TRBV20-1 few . TGCAGTGCTAAGGACGGGGGGCTATCTTACACAGATACGCAGTATTTT CSAKDGGLSYTDTQYF
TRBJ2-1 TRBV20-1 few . TGCAGTGCTGGCCGAGCGGAGGGTGGTTCTAATGAGCAGTTCTTC CSAGRAEGGSNEQFF
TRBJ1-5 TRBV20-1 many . TGCAGTGCTAGAGGGGGGAATCAGCCCCAGCATTTT CSARGGNQPQHF
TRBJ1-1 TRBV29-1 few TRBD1 TGCAGCGTTGATGTGCCAGGGGGGACCGCTGAAGCTTTCTTT CSVDVPGGTAEAFF
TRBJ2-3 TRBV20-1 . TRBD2 TGCAGTGCTAGGGCCCTTACTAGCGGGGGGGCCGATACGCAGTATTTT CSARALTSGGADTQYF
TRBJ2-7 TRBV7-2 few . TGTGCCAGCAGCTTACCCCTGTACCACGAGCAGTACTTC CASSLPLYHEQYF
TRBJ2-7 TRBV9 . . TGTGCCAGCAGCGTAGGGAGAGGTAATTACGAGCAGTACTTC CASSVGRGNYEQYF
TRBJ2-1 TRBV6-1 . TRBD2 TGTGCCAGCACCGAACCTAGCGGGAGGAGCCATGAGCAGTTCTTC CASTEPSGRSHEQFF
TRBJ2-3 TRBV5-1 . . TGCGCCAGCAGCTCTCAGAGCCAGGATACGCAGTATTTT CASSSQSQDTQYF
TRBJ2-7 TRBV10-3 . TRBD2 TGTGCCGCCACACTAGCGGGAGGAGGAGAGCAGTACTTC CAATLAGGGEQYF
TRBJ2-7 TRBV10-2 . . TGCGCCACAGCTAAAACCGGGACTTACTACGAGCAGTACTTC CATAKTGTYYEQYF
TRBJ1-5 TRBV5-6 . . TGTGCCAGTGCCACGAGGGGTCAGCCCCAGCATTTT CASATRGQPQHF
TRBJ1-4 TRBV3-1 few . TGTGCCAGCAGCCAGGCCGGGGCCTATAATGAAAAACTGTTTTTT CASSQAGAYNEKLFF
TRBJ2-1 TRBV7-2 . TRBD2 TGTGCCAGCAGCTTAAGTCCTAGCGGGGGCGGCAATGAGCAGTTCTTC CASSLSPSGGGNEQFF
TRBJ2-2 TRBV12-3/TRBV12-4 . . TGTGCCAGCAGGTCTACTAGAACCGGGGAGCTGTTTTTT CASRSTRTGELFF
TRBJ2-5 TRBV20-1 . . TGCAGTGCTAGCCCAGCGGGAGAGACCCAGTACTTC CSASPAGETQYF
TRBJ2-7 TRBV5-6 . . TGTGCCAGCAGCTTTCAGGGTCCAGGCGAGCAGTACTTC CASSFQGPGEQYF
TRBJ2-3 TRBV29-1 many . TGCAGCGCCAAGGACCGGTATAGCACAGATACGCAGTATTTT CSAKDRYSTDTQYF
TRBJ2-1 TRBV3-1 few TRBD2 TGTGCCAGCAGCAAGGGACTAGCCAATGAGCAGTTCTTC CASSKGLANEQFF
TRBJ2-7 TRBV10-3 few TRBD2 TGTGCCATCAGTATCACTAGCGGGAGGGCCATCAACGAGCAGTACTTC CAISITSGRAINEQYF
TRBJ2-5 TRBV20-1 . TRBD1 TGCAGTGCTAGCGGACAGGTGACACAAGAGACCCAGTACTTC CSASGQVTQETQYF
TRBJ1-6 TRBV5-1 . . TGCGCCAGCAGCTTGGATGAGGGGTTCTCTCATTCACCCCTCCACTTT CASSLDEGFSHSPLHF
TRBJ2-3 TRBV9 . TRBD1 TGTGCCAGCAGCGTCGGACAGGGAGTCGTTAATACGCAGTATTTT CASSVGQGVVNTQYF